This T cell receptor beta chain was identified during a study of T-cell memory formation after mild COVID-19. Germline CDR1 and CDR2: SEHNR and FQNEAQ (reference sequence). V was pared by 5 bases and J by 6 bases, with 5 bases of the junction left unmatched. The CDR3 has 13 residues. 5'RACE, which relied on constant-segment primers, yielded TCR alpha and TCR beta cDNA libraries carrying sample barcodes and UMIs. TCRdb re-called the 5' RACE reads through MiXCR, storing one row per CDR3 protein. The sample includes roughly 250,000 distinct CDR3 sequences, over 15% of them seen just once. The TCR was taken from a man aged 18 to 29 who had mild COVID-19 (a few samples of this study predate the infection). Cell type and time point are not known. V gene TRBV7-9 combines with J gene TRBJ2-7; 9 bases are a match to TRBD1. Material: PBMCs or a T cell subset sorted from them (not recorded which). Written as DNA, the CDR3 is TGTGCCAGCAGCAGACAGGGGGTAAGCGAGCAGTACTTC. Encoded protein: CASSRQGVSEQYF.